Shown below are 20 T cell receptor beta chains from a single sample sequenced in a study of response to subunit inactivated influenza vaccine. TCRdb re-called the RT-PCR reads through MiXCR, storing one row per CDR3 protein. The repertoire has around 480,000 distinct CDR3 sequences, approximately 15% of them found once; the top ten carry 2.5% to 3.5%. The starting material was CD4+ T cells sorted from PBMCs, obtained approximately 25 months after vaccination. All receptors come from a man in his fifties or sixties who received an inactivated influenza vaccine.

The table lists this clonotype with a count of one. This rearrangement joins TRBV7-2 to TRBJ1-1; D not certain. Trimming removed 11 bases at V and 1 base at J, with 11 bases between. There are 12 residues in the CDR3. Germline V gene data show CDR1 as SGHTA and CDR2 as FQGNSA. CDR3 region: CAGSGWNTEAFF. Written as DNA, the CDR3 is TGTGCCGGCTCTGGGTGGAACACTGAAGCTTTCTTT. Together with reference TRBV7-2 and TRBJ1-1, the CDR3 gives the full variable domain: GAGVSQSPSNKVTEKGKDVELRCDPISGHTALYWYRQSLGQGLEFLIYFQGNSAPDKSGLPSDRFSAERTGGSVSTLTIQRTQQEDSAVYLCAGSGWNTEAFFGQGTRLTVV.

This clonotype was seen a handful of times. CDR3 nucleotide sequence: TGTGCCACCAGCCCTAGCCCGCGCGTGCAGTTCTTC. It translates to CATSPSPRVQFF. This chain uses TRBV24-1 with TRBJ2-1; weak D call: TRBD2 (5 bases). Deletions cut 7 bases from V and 12 bases from J, with 15 bases between. This CDR3 is built from 12 residues. The germline V gene has CDR1 KGHDR and CDR2 SFDVKD.

This clonotype was recorded a few times. The chain joins TRBV27 to TRBJ1-5, with a possible D match to TRBD1 (6 bases). The V gene lost 6 bases and the J gene lost 0 bases, with 12 bases spanning the gap. CDR3 length equals 15 residues. The germline V gene encodes CDR1 MNHEY and CDR2 SMNVEV (reference sequence). In DNA form, the CDR3 reads TGTGCCAGCAGAGCGGACAGATATAGCAATCAGCCCCAGCATTTT. This translates into CASRADRYSNQPQHF.

V usage is TRBV13 and J usage is TRBJ2-7; D uncertain. The V and J ends lost 6 bases and 0 bases respectively, with 9 bases between them. Germline V gene lookup returns CDR1 PRHDT and CDR2 FYEKMQ (reference sequence). The CDR3 totals 13 residues. CDR3 in DNA: TGTGCCAGCAGTCTGAGGACCTCCTACGAGCAGTACTTC. Encoded protein: CASSLRTSYEQYF.

This clonotype has only a few counts. V and J are TRBV5-6 and TRBJ1-2; D might be TRBD1 (5 bases). The V and J ends lost 1 base and 3 bases respectively, with 13 bases between them. This CDR3 is 15 amino acids long. Germline V gene lookup returns CDR1 SGHDT and CDR2 YYEEEE. The CDR3: CASSLSWDGDYGYTF. The CDR3 bases are TGTGCCAGCAGCTTGAGTTGGGACGGAGACTATGGCTACACCTTC.

This clonotype has a handful of counts. The V gene is TRBV12-3 or TRBV12-4, the J gene TRBJ2-7; 8 nucleotides match TRBD2. The junction had 4 bases not matched to a gene; V was cut back by 6 bases and J by 0 bases. The CDR3 is 14 amino acids. CDR3 residues: CASRLSGTSYEQYF. CDR3 DNA sequence: TGTGCCAGCAGACTTAGCGGGACCTCCTACGAGCAGTACTTC.

This sequence joins TRBV4-3 and TRBJ1-4, with D possibly TRBD1 on 5 matching bases. The CDR3 runs to 16 residues. V was pared by 0 bases and J by 4 bases, with 12 bases between. Germline CDR1 reads LGHNA; CDR2 reads YSLEER. The CDR3 is CASSQDYRMDNEKLFF. The CDR3 DNA reads TGCGCCAGCAGCCAAGATTACAGGATGGATAATGAAAAACTGTTTTTT.

The chain links TRBV2 to TRBJ2-7, with D maybe TRBD2 (6 bases). Germline-derived CDR1 and CDR2 are SNHLY and FYNNEI. The CDR3 loop spans 14 amino acids. The germline V and J ends were trimmed by 4 bases and 0 bases, with 10 bases remaining between them. This CDR3 reads CASSVRESSYEQYF. DNA for the CDR3: TGTGCCAGCAGTGTCCGGGAGAGCTCCTACGAGCAGTACTTC.

This clonotype was observed a few times. The chain carries TRBV5-1 and TRBJ2-3; 10 bases are a match to TRBD2. The CDR3 totals 16 residues. The germline gives CDR1 SGHRS, CDR2 YFSETQ. V dropped 2 bases and J dropped 3; count of bases not matched to a gene: 6. The CDR3 is CASSFFSGRSTDTQYF. CDR3 DNA: TGCGCCAGCAGCTTCTTTAGCGGGAGGAGTACAGATACGCAGTATTTT.

This clonotype was recorded a few times. This chain joins TRBV27 and TRBJ2-5, with 9 bases fitting TRBD1. V was pared by 3 bases and J by 9 bases, with 2 bases of the junction left unmatched. CDR3 length: 12 residues. CDR1 MNHEY and CDR2 SMNVEV come from the germline V gene (reference sequence). CDR3 amino acids: CASSFGTGSQYF. CDR3 DNA: TGTGCCAGCAGTTTCGGGACAGGGTCCCAGTACTTC.

This rearrangement joins TRBV12-3 or TRBV12-4 to TRBJ2-7; D might be TRBD1 or TRBD2, each matching 5 bases. The V end lost 3 bases, the J end lost 5 bases, and 20 bases lay between the germline ends. CDR3 length equals 16 residues. This CDR3 is CASSFRSGPASDEQYF. As DNA, the CDR3 is TGTGCCAGCAGTTTCCGTTCGGGACCAGCATCCGACGAGCAGTACTTC.

This chain joins TRBV7-2 and TRBJ2-5, with 12 bases aligning to TRBD1. CDR1 SGHTA and CDR2 FQGNSA come from the germline V gene. The CDR3 has 16 residues. V shed 6 bases and J 2 bases; nucleotides not matched to a gene: 7. DNA of the CDR3: TGTGCCAGCAGAACCGGGACAGGGGGCTTTCAAGAGACCCAGTACTTC. Protein product: CASRTGTGGFQETQYF.

This clonotype has only a few counts. The V and J genes are TRBV20-1 and TRBJ2-3; 7 bases agree with TRBD2. Germline trimming cut 5 bases from V and 0 bases from J; bases unmatched to any gene: 8. CDR1 is DFQATT, CDR2 SNEGSKA, per germline (reference sequence). The CDR3 length is 15 residues. The CDR3 DNA reads TGCAGTGCTGACCTAGCGGAGAAGAGCACAGATACGCAGTATTTT. This encodes CSADLAEKSTDTQYF.

The gene calls are TRBV4-3 and TRBJ2-7; D perhaps matches TRBD1 (5 bases). Trimming removed 1 base from V and 1 base from J, with 11 bases in between. Germline values: CDR1 LGHNA, CDR2 YSLEER. This CDR3 comprises 15 residues. This chain's CDR3 is CASSQVQGRSYEQYF. CDR3 DNA sequence: TGCGCCAGCAGCCAAGTTCAGGGAAGGTCCTACGAGCAGTACTTC.

This clonotype was seen at least ten times. The genes are TRBV4-1 and TRBJ2-7; 8 bases are a match to TRBD1. The CDR3 totals 13 residues. The V gene end was trimmed by 4 bases and the J gene end by 6 bases; junction bases not matched to a gene: 5. Looked up from germline, CDR1 is MGHRA and CDR2 is YSYEKL. The CDR3 bases are TGCGCCAGCAGCCCGACAGGGGTAGGCGAGCAGTACTTC. It specifies CASSPTGVGEQYF.

The CDR3 reads CASSLRQGYTF. DNA of the CDR3: TGTGCCAGCAGCTTACGGCAGGGCTACACCTTC. The genes are TRBV7-2 and TRBJ1-2; D gene ambiguous. Trimming stripped 2 bases from V and 8 bases from J, with 6 bases between. The CDR3 has 11 residues. Looked up from germline, CDR1 is SGHTA and CDR2 is FQGNSA.

This clonotype turned up a few times. The chain uses TRBV2 and TRBJ1-4, with D maybe TRBD1 (5 bases). The V gene lost 4 bases and the J gene lost 2 bases, with 14 bases spanning the gap. Germline V gives CDR1 SNHLY, CDR2 FYNNEI. The CDR3 sequence is 16 residues long. The CDR3 sequence is CASSVRRVATNEKLFF. CDR3 sequence (DNA): TGTGCCAGCAGTGTTCGCAGGGTGGCTACTAATGAAAAACTGTTTTTT. The full variable domain, rest sourced from reference TRBV2 and TRBJ1-4, is EPEVTQTPSHQVTQMGQEVILRCVPISNHLYFYWYRQILGQKVEFLVSFYNNEISEKSEIFDDQFSVERPDGSNFTLKIRSTKLEDSAMYFCASSVRRVATNEKLFFGSGTQLSVL.

This chain uses TRBV5-6 with TRBJ2-1; 9 bases are a match to TRBD1. The junction had 4 bases not matched to a gene; V was cut back by 3 bases and J by 6 bases. This CDR3 region has 14 residues. Germline V gene lookup returns CDR1 SGHDT and CDR2 YYEEEE. This CDR3 is CASSWRGQGNEQFF. In nucleotides, the CDR3 is TGTGCCAGCAGCTGGCGGGGACAGGGCAATGAGCAGTTCTTC.

The V call is TRBV20-1, the J call TRBJ2-7, with 10 bases matching TRBD1. Per the germline V gene, CDR1 is DFQATT and CDR2 is SNEGSKA (reference sequence). This CDR3 region has 14 residues. Unmatched junction bases numbered 9, after V lost 3 bases and J lost 7 bases. The CDR3 loop reads CSASLRDRGWEQYF. The CDR3 bases are TGCAGTGCTAGTCTCCGGGACAGGGGCTGGGAGCAGTACTTC.

V usage is TRBV7-8 and J usage is TRBJ2-4, with 8 bases matching TRBD1. Per the germline V gene, CDR1 is SGHVS and CDR2 is FQNEAQ. The V segment lost 4 bases and the J segment 0 bases; nucleotides outside the gene matches: 11. The CDR3 extends over 18 amino acids. The CDR3 reads CASSSDRAVVLAKNIQYF. In DNA form, the CDR3 reads TGTGCCAGCAGCTCGGACAGGGCCGTAGTTCTAGCCAAAAACATTCAGTACTTC.